This T cell receptor beta chain emerged from a study of CD8 T cells in Susac syndrome. The multiple sclerosis controls, all treatment-naive patients, had relapsing-remitting disease that was stable or active. An amount of RNA that ranged from roughly 0.45 to 1 ug was reverse transcribed with random hexamers. Across 54 Vbeta and 13 Jbeta, TCR beta CDR3 was amplified with immunoSEQ multiplex PCR. TCRdb reprocessed the immunoSEQ multiplex PCR reads with MiXCR, giving one entry per CDR3 protein. This table holds roughly 400,000 distinct CDR3 sequences, about 85% found once. The sample consisted of CD8+ T cells from PBMCs. The TCR originated in a human donor with multiple sclerosis.

The CDR3 reads CASSTLTELRTEAFF. CDR3 bases: TGTGCCAGCAGTACCCTGACAGAGCTGAGGACTGAAGCTTTCTTT. J is TRBJ1-1 and V is TRBV27, with a weak D call TRBD1 (5 bases). Trimming stripped 5 bases from V and 5 bases from J, with 18 bases between. Germline V CDR1 and CDR2: MNHEY, SMNVEV (reference sequence). The CDR3 covers 15 residues.